This T cell receptor delta chain is drawn from a study of Vδ1+ human thymocytes. Findings of the study overall: Despite high sort purity, about a fifth of thymic T cell receptor delta sequences were Vdelta2. TRG sequences recurred across donors, whereas TRD sequences stayed essentially private. Thymic TRG and TRD repertoires appeared highly polyclonal, with Gaussian CDR3 length distributions.

The germline CDR1 and CDR2 sequences are TSWWSYY and QGS. CDR3 length: 20 residues. With V trimmed by 4 bases and J by 1 base, 18 bases remained unmatched. This clone was observed a handful of times. The target antigen is unknown. The sorted cells were CD3+ Vdelta1+ Vdelta2- thymocytes from alphabeta-depleted thymus. Vdelta1+ thymocyte sorts reached between roughly 98% and 99.6% purity. RNA was extracted from the cells and then reverse transcribed. CDR3 amplicons came from multiplex PCR with pooled V-gene forward and constant-region reverse primers. TCRdb re-identified clones in the multiplex PCR reads via CATT. In the table there are about 55,000 delta-chain clones, about 16% of which are singletons.

This chain uses TRDV1 with TRDJ1; the match to TRDD3 covers 10 bases. What was sequenced was Vdelta1+ gamma-delta thymocytes from the thymus. Subset defined: FACS-sorted CD3+ TCRalphabeta- TCRVdelta1+ TCRVdelta2- thymocytes. This TCR came from a boy under three years old who had congenital heart surgery. This CDR3 is CALGAWGRFYWGMPTDKLIF. In DNA, the CDR3 is TGTGCTCTTGGGGCATGGGGACGTTTCTACTGGGGGATGCCCACCGATAAACTCATCTTT.